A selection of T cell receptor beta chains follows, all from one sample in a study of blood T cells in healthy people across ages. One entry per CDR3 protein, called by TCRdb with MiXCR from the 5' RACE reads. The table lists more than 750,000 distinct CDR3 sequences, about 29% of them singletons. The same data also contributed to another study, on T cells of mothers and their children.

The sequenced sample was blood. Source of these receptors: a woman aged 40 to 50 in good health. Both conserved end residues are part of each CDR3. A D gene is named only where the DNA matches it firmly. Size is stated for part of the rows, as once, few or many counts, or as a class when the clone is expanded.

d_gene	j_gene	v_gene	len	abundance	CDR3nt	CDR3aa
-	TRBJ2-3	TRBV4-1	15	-	TGCGCCAGCAGCCACCCCGGGTCTAGCACAGATACGCAGTATTTT	CASSHPGSSTDTQYF
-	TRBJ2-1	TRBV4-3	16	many	TGCGCCAGCAGCCAAGGAGGACAGACCTCCTACAATGAGCAGTTCTTC	CASSQGGQTSYNEQFF
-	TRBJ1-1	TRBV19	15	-	TGTGCCAGTAGTATAGATCTTCGGGGGGCCACTGAAGCTTTCTTT	CASSIDLRGATEAFF
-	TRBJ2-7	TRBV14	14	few	TGTGCCAGCAGTAAATCCGGTGCGGGGTACGAGCAGTACTTC	CASSKSGAGYEQYF
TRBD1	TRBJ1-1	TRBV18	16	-	TGTGCCAGCTCACCACGACAGGGAGGGGGGGCCACTGAAGCTTTCTTT	CASSPRQGGGATEAFF
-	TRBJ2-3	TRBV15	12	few	TGTGCCGCCAGCGGAGGGGGAGATACGCAGTATTTT	CAASGGGDTQYF
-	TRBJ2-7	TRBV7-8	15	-	TGTGCCAGCAGCGCTGCCGACAGGCTCTTCTACGAGCAGTACTTC	CASSAADRLFYEQYF
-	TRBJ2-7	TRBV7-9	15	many	TGTGCCAGCAGCTTAAGTATGGGCCCTGCGGACGAGCAGTACTTC	CASSLSMGPADEQYF
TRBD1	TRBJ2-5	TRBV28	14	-	TGTGCCAGCAGTTTCCAGGGGGTACCGGGGACCCAGTACTTC	CASSFQGVPGTQYF
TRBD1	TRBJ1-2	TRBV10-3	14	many	TGTGCCATCAGTGAACAGGGGGTAGACTATGGCTACACCTTC	CAISEQGVDYGYTF
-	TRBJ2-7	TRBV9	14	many	TGTGCCAGCAGCGTAGACTTCGGGCCCTACGAGCAGTACTTC	CASSVDFGPYEQYF
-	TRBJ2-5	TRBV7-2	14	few	TGTGCCAGCAGCTTAGAACTAGTTGGAGAGACCCAGTACTTC	CASSLELVGETQYF
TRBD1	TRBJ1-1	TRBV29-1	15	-	TGCAGCGTTGAAGATCTTAGACAGGGGAGGACTGAAGCTTTCTTT	CSVEDLRQGRTEAFF
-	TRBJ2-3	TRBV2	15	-	TGTGCCTGCAGTGAGGAAGCGGACAGCACAGATACGCAGTATTTT	CACSEEADSTDTQYF
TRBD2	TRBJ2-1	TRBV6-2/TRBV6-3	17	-	TGTGCCAGCAGTTACGGTTTCGCGGGGGTGACCTACAATGAGCAGTTCTTC	CASSYGFAGVTYNEQFF
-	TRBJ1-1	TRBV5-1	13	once	TGCGCCAGCAGCTTGTGGCCAAACACTGAAGCTTTCTTT	CASSLWPNTEAFF
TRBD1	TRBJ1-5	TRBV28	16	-	TGTGCCAGCAGTCCAGGGGACAGCCATAGCAATCAGCCCCAGCATTTT	CASSPGDSHSNQPQHF
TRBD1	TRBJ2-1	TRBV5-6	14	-	TGTGCCAGCAGCTGGGGGACAGGGAACAATGAGCAGTTCTTC	CASSWGTGNNEQFF
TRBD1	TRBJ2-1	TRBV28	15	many	TGTGCCAGCAGCTCTGGGACAGGGGGTTACAATGAGCAGTTCTTC	CASSSGTGGYNEQFF
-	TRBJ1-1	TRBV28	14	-	TGTGCCAGCAGTTTTGGAAGGGGTGTCACTGAAGCTTTCTTT	CASSFGRGVTEAFF
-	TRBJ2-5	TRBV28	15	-	TGTGCCAGCAGTTCCCGGACGTCGGGCGGGTGGACCCAGTACTTC	CASSSRTSGGWTQYF
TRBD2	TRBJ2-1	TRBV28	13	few	TGTGCCAGCATTGACGCGGGGGGAAGGAGACAGTTCTTC	CASIDAGGRRQFF
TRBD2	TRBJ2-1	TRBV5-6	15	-	TGTGCCAGCAGGGTACTAGCGGGGAGGGCAGATGAGCAGTTCTTC	CASRVLAGRADEQFF
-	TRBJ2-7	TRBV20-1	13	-	TGCAGTGCTAGAACTACTGGGACTCCCGAGCAGTACTTC	CSARTTGTPEQYF
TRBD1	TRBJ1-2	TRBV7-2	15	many	TGTGCCAGCACCCCCGGGGGACAGGGTGTTTATGGCTACACCTTC	CASTPGGQGVYGYTF
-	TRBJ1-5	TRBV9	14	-	TGTGCCAGCAGCGTAGGGGCAGACAATCAGCCCCAGCATTTT	CASSVGADNQPQHF
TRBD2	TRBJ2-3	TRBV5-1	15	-	TGCGCCAGCAGCTCCCAAGGCGGGGGGCTGGATACGCAGTATTTT	CASSSQGGGLDTQYF
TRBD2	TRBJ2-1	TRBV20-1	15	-	TGCAGTGCTCCTTCTAGCGGGGGCCCGTTTCATGAGCAGTTCTTC	CSAPSSGGPFHEQFF
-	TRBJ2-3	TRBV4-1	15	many	TGCGCCAGCAGCCAAGATCGGACTAACACAGATACGCAGTATTTT	CASSQDRTNTDTQYF
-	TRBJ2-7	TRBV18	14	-	TGTGCCAGCTCACCTCGGTCAGGTGGTCACGAGCAGTACTTC	CASSPRSGGHEQYF
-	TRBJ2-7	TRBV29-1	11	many	TGCAGCGTTGATGTGAACTACGAGCAGTACTTC	CSVDVNYEQYF
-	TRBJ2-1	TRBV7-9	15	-	TGTGCCAGCAGCTTAGGACGGGGAGGCCGCAATGAGCAGTTCTTC	CASSLGRGGRNEQFF
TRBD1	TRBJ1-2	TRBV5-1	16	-	TGCGCCGGCAGTCAGGGACAGCGAAGTTCCAACTATGGCTACACCTTC	CAGSQGQRSSNYGYTF
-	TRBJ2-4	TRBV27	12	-	TGTGCCAGCAGGGATACCTTGAACATTCAGTACTTC	CASRDTLNIQYF
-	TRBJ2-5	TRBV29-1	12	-	TGCAGCGTTTTTTCTAGAGGGGAGACCCAGTACTTC	CSVFSRGETQYF
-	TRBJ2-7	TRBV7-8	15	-	TGTGCCAGCAGCTTAGTGGCAGGGGGGGACTACGAGCAGTACTTC	CASSLVAGGDYEQYF
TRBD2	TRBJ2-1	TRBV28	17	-	TGTGCCAGCAGCTCTGCCGTCGGGGGACGGGGGGGGAATGAGCAGTTCTTC	CASSSAVGGRGGNEQFF
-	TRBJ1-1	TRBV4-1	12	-	TGCGCCAGCAGCCCCTGGAGGGGTGAAGCTTTCTTT	CASSPWRGEAFF
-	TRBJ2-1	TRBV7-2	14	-	TGTGCCAGCAGCTTAAGCGGCAAGTACAATGAGCAGTTCTTC	CASSLSGKYNEQFF
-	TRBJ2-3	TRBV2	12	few	TGTGCCAGCAGTGAATGGGGGGATACGCAGTATTTT	CASSEWGDTQYF
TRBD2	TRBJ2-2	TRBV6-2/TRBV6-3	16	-	TGTGCCAGCAGTTACTCCAAGCGGGGAGGAACCGGGGAGCTGTTTTTT	CASSYSKRGGTGELFF
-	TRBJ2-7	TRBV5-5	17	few	TGTGCCAGCAGCCTTATAACCAGGGTCGCCTTTTCCTACGAGCAGTACTTC	CASSLITRVAFSYEQYF
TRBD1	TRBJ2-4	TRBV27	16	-	TGTGCCAGCAGTCCACTCGACAGGGGGGCCAACTATGAGCAGTACTTC	CASSPLDRGANYEQYF
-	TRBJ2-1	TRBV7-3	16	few	TGTGCCAGCAGCCCGACCTCCTTGAGCTCCTACAATGAGCAGTTCTTC	CASSPTSLSSYNEQFF
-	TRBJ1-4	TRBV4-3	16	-	TGCGCCAGCAGCCAGGAGTACAGGGCATCACATGAAAAACTGTTTTTT	CASSQEYRASHEKLFF
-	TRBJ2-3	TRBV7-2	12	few	TGTGCCAGCAGCCTATTTACTGGTACGCAGTATTTT	CASSLFTGTQYF
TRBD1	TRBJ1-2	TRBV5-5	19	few	TGTGCCAGCAGCAGAGCCTCGGGACAGGGGGTCGGGACGAACTATGGCTACACCTTC	CASSRASGQGVGTNYGYTF
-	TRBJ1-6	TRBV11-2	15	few	TGTGCCAGCAGCTTAGCGATTAAATATAATTCACCCCTCCACTTT	CASSLAIKYNSPLHF
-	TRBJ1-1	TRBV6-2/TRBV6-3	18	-	TGTGCCAGCAGTTACTCCTTAACTGAAGAAGGAATGAACACTGAAGCTTTCTTT	CASSYSLTEEGMNTEAFF